The entry below gives a single T cell receptor beta chain sequence along with its context. Its antigen is unknown. A CD45RO/CCR7/CD25/CD127/CD95/CD27 panel sorted naive, central memory, regulatory and stem cell-like memory CD4+ cells. Purities in excess of 98% were seen in all sorted populations. CDR1 is MNHEY and CDR2 is SVGAGI in the germline V gene. This CDR3 comprises 14 residues. Trimming took 0 bases from V and 4 from J; bases not matched to a gene: 1. As every portion of the isolated RNA was reverse transcribed, the sequencing read expressed TCRB transcripts. Some clones are missing from TCRdb's copy, which holds only in-frame ones; the method was immunoSEQ multiplex PCR. The sample records 50,000 or so clones, roughly 39% being singletons. This sample is part of a study of beta chain features in type 1 diabetes. For the study at large: Patients did not differ from healthy donors in age, gender or cell yield.

Study-level results: In every one of the four CD4+ subsets, TCRB CDR3s were moderately but significantly shorter in Type 1 diabetes patients. Whether TCRB rearrangement is influenced by HLA type was left unresolved in this analysis.

The specimen was Tregs from blood. The chain carries TRBV6-5 and TRBJ2-3, with 7 bases aligning to TRBD2. This TCR derives from a man aged 25 to 40 with type 1 diabetes. For the CDR3, the DNA is TGTGCCAGCAGTTACTCGACTAGCCCAGATACGCAGTATTTT. Amino acids: CASSYSTSPDTQYF.